This T cell receptor beta chain was captured by sequencing in a study of T cells in Graves' hyperthyroidism and ophthalmopathy. The wider study: Blood was drawn when the patient was first diagnosed and still untreated. Study-level findings and limits: Appearing also in blood were most of the thyroid clonotypes expanded above 0.001. Before onset, by a median of about seven months, the model predicted ophthalmopathy.

The TCR beta CDR3 regions underwent amplification using RNA transcripts as the source. First-round RT-PCR of the TCR CDR3 relied on the HTBI primer set. From the multiplex PCR reads, TCRdb called clonotypes with MiXCR, one entry per CDR3 protein. The table records about 600,000 distinct CDR3 sequences, 16% of them present only once. Germline V gives CDR1 MNHNS, CDR2 SASEGT. The CDR3 covers 16 residues. V was cut by 2 bases and J by 0 bases, with 12 bases left in between. Uncontrolled infection, other autoimmune disease, pregnancy or lactation excluded patients. This clonotype was counted at least ten times. Its antigen is unidentified.

Sequencing was done on a sample of blood. The genes are TRBV6-1 and TRBJ2-3; maybe TRBD1 (5 bases). The sequence derives from a woman aged 40 to 50 with Graves' ophthalmopathy. The CDR3 region has the DNA TGTGCCAGCAGTGAATCTCGACAGACGAGCACAGATACGCAGTATTTT. Protein sequence: CASSESRQTSTDTQYF.